This TCR beta chain was identified during a study of cytomegalovirus exposure and HLA in healthy donors. V shed 3 bases, J shed 5 bases, and the junction held 7 bases outside the gene matches. This CDR3 region has 15 residues. CDR1 and CDR2 from the germline V gene are ENHRY and SYGVKD. Healthy bone marrow donors made up the donor group. Overall study findings and caveats: There were a few CMV-associated chains whose specificity for CMV antigens was confirmed in vitro.

With 60 Vbeta and 13 Jbeta primers, the PCR was carried out. Sequencing used immunoSEQ multiplex PCR; TCRdb keeps in-frame clones, though not all of them. This specimen shows 70,000 to 75,000 clones; the ten leading clones hold around 3.8%. Comments on this clone: As yet, its antigen is unknown.

The TCR was taken from a female donor in good health and CMV-seropositive. Source material: PBMCs. This chain uses TRBV10-3 with TRBJ2-1; TRBD2 matches 7 bases. The chain's CDR3 is CAISDLLGGNNEQFF. The CDR3 DNA reads as TGTGCCATCAGTGACCTATTGGGGGGGAACAATGAGCAGTTCTTC.